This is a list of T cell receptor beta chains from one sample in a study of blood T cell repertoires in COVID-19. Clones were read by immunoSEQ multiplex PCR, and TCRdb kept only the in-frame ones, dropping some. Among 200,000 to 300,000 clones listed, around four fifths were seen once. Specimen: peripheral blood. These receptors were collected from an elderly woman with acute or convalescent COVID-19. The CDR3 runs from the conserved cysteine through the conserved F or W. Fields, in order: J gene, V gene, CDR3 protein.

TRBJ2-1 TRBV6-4 CASITSGPYNEQFF
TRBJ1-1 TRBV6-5 CASSYGQGGEAFF
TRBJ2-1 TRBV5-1 CASSIASGVGNEQFF
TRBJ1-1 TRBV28 CASSPPLSEAFF
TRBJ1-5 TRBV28 CASRFHEGDQPQHF
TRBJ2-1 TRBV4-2 CASSQDGGVEQFF
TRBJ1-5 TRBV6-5 CASSFQGAAGQPQHF
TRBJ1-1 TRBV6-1 CASSDPGAPTGPQAFF
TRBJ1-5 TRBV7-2 CASRLDRASNQPQHF
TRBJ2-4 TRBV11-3 CASSLELMAGLARRAKNIQYF
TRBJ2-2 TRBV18 CASSRQGSGELFF
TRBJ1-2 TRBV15 CATSRDRQGFFSNYGYTF
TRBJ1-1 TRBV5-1 CASSLSGTGSTEAFF
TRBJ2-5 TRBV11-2 CASSRDRPETQYF
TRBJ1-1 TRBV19 CASIWAGGAEAFF
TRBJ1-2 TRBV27 CASSLTALGFPFNGYTF
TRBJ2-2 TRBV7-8 CASRQQTNTGELFF
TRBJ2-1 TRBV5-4 CASSSPGLAGFEQFF